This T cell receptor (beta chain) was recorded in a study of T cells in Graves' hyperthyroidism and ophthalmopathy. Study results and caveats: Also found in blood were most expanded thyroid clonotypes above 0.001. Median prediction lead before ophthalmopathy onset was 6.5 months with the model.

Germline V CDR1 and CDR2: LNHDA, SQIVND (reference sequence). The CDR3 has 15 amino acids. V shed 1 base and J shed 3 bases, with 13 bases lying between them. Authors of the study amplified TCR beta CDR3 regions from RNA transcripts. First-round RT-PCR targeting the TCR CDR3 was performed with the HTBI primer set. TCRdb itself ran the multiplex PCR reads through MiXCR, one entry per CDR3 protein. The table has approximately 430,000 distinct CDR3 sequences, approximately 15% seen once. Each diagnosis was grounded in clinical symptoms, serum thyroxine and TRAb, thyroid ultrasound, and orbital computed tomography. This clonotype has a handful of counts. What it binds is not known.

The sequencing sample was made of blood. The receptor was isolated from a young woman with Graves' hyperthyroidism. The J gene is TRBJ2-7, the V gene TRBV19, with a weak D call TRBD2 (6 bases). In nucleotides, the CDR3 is TGTGCCAGTAGTATAGGCGACGGGAGTAGCTACGAGCAGTACTTC. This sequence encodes CASSIGDGSSYEQYF.